This section outlines one T cell receptor beta chain sequence together with its context. The target antigen is unknown. The data are from a study of OX40 agonist ivuxolimab in advanced cancers. The overall study: Earlier anti-PD-1, anti-PD-L1 or anti-CTLA-4 therapy was permitted; around 40% had received some. Study observations and caveats: Blood T cells, both CD4+ and CD8+, expanded clonally by week 6 at 0.1 to 3.0 mg/kg.

This CDR3 region has 16 residues. V was clipped by 1 base and J by 5 bases, with 15 bases between them. Looked up from germline, CDR1 is SGHVS and CDR2 is FQNEAQ. This table comes from immunoSEQ multiplex PCR, and its TCRdb copy is limited to in-frame clones, with some not included. The sample comprises 60,000 or so clones, about 92% of which are singletons, and 23% rests with the top ten. V and J are TRBV7-8 and TRBJ2-1, with D unclear. The receptor was derived from an adult with an advanced solid tumor such as melanoma, head and neck, liver or kidney cancer. Here the sequenced sample was CD4+ or CD8+ T cells sorted from blood, taken in a trial of the OX40 agonist ivuxolimab. CDR3 coding DNA: TGTGCCAGCAGCTTAGTGGTAGCCCCAGCCAACAATGAGCAGTTCTTC. It yields the protein CASSLVVAPANNEQFF.